This TCR beta chain is from a study of metastatic and nonmetastatic thyroid tumors. Overall study context: Repertoires from malignant and benign thyroid patients were compared across blood and tumor or nodule tissue. Study-level results: According to reports, the diversity of TCR beta was significantly higher in malignant thyroid tumors than in benign nodules, and this held in both blood and tumor samples.

All patients reached thyroid surgery having received no treatment beforehand. This clone was observed a handful of times. What it binds is unknown. This CDR3 contains 16 residues. Germline CDR1 is WNHNN and CDR2 is SYGVQD (reference sequence). Deletions cut 0 bases from V and 0 bases from J, with 10 bases between. Authors' analysis steps: Built for papillary thyroid cancer, a distant-metastasis classifier drew on CDR3 differences across clinicopathological groups. TCRdb reprocessed the PCR reads via MiXCR. The V and J calls and clone size come from TCRdb's table, not from the authors' own analysis. This table holds 39,000 or so clones, less than 50% found once.

The receptor was derived from a male donor with papillary thyroid cancer or a benign thyroid nodule (not recorded which). Some clones in this sample may be carry-over from other donors' samples. Sequencing used tumor tissue. The chain carries TRBV10-1 and TRBJ2-3; possibly TRBD1 for D (5 bases). The CDR3 nucleotides read TGCGCCAGCAGTGAGTCGATAGACAGAAGCACAGATACGCAGTATTTT. Translated: CASSESIDRSTDTQYF.